Here is one TCR beta chain with its context. The CDR3 contains 15 residues. The ends lost 3 bases at V and 0 bases at J; junction bases unmatched: 1. Germline-derived CDR1 and CDR2 are LNHDA and SQIVND (reference sequence). These data are taken from a study of blood T cell repertoires in COVID-19. Study details: Samples taken during acute and convalescent COVID-19 were collected in the United States, Italy and Spain. PBMCs, B-cell-depleted T cells, or T cells provided the cDNA or gDNA that made up the material.

Which cohort a participant joined came from the clinical history participants gave. Donors in Cohort 3 who had recovered were those with two negative PCRs, healthcare professional clearance, or resolution of their symptoms. Profiling relied on immunoSEQ multiplex PCR, and the TCRdb table lists in-frame clones only, not all of them. This repertoire shows a few hundred thousand clones, less than 90% found once; its top ten account for less than 3%. The TCR sequence derives from a woman between 50 and 59 years old who had recovered from COVID-19. The chain recombines TRBV19 with TRBJ1-5; 8 nucleotides line up with TRBD1. The source material was PBMCs or T cells enriched from blood (not recorded which). CDR3 nucleotide sequence: TGTGCCAGTAGTATTGACAGGGGTAGCAATCAGCCCCAGCATTTT. As protein: CASSIDRGSNQPQHF.